The text below deals with one TCR beta chain. Antigen specificity is unknown. The source of the sample is a study of CD8 T cells in Susac syndrome. Study results and limitations: It was acknowledged in the study that the number of individuals who were included in its TCR sequencing and HLA analysis was relatively small.

CDR3 length: 15 residues. V was cut by 8 bases and J by 6 bases, with 23 bases left in between. From germline, CDR1 is KGHSH and CDR2 LQKENI. Negative magnetic isolation gave CD8+ and CD4+ cells; FACS enriched CD8+ TEMRA. An input of about 0.45 to 1 ug of RNA was subjected to reverse transcription using random hexamers. A multiplex approach, immunoSEQ multiplex PCR, amplified TCR beta CDR3 across 54 Vbeta and 13 Jbeta. TCRdb redid the calling of the immunoSEQ multiplex PCR reads with MiXCR, one entry per CDR3 protein. Of around 180,000 distinct CDR3 sequences listed, 90% to 96% are singletons. V gene TRBV18 combines with J gene TRBJ2-7; tentatively, D is TRBD1 or TRBD2 (5 bases each). The TCR originated in a human donor with multiple sclerosis. Input material: CD4+ T cells from PBMCs. The CDR3 is CASGIVTGHGSEQYF. The CDR3 DNA follows: TGTGCCAGCGGGATTGTGACGGGGCATGGAAGCGAGCAGTACTTC.